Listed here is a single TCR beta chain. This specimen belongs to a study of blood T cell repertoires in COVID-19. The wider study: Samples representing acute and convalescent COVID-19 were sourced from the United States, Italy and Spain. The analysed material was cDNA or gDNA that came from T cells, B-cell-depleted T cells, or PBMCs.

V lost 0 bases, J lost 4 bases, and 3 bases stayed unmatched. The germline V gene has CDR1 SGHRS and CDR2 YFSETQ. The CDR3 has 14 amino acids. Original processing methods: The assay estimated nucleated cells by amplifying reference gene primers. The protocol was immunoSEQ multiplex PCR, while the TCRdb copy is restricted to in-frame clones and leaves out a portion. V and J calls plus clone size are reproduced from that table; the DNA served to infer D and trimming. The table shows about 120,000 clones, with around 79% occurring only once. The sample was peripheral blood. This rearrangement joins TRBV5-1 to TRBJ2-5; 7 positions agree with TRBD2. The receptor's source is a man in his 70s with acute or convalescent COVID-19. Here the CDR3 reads CASSLGQRGETQYF. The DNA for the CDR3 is TGCGCCAGCAGCTTGGGGCAGCGGGGAGAGACCCAGTACTTC.